The entry that follows covers one T cell receptor (beta chain) sequence. Antigen specificity is unknown. Some clones are missing from TCRdb's copy, which holds only in-frame ones; the method was immunoSEQ multiplex PCR. The table has around 32,000 clones, 82% seen once. The data originate from a study of T cells in narcolepsy. Overall study findings and caveats: Healthy controls reportedly lacked the autoreactive clonotypes serially found in patients' blood.

Germline CDR1 reads SEHNR; CDR2 reads FQNEAQ (reference sequence). CDR3 size: 15 residues. The ends lost 5 bases at V and 2 bases at J; junction bases unmatched: 8. This sequence originates from a human donor with narcolepsy. The chain links TRBV7-9 to TRBJ1-1; 7 bases align to TRBD1. The sample was CD45RA- memory CD4+ T cells from PBMCs. CDR3 DNA: TGTGCCAGCAGCGCACAGGGGAGCGCCAACACTGAAGCTTTCTTT. It yields the protein CASSAQGSANTEAFF.